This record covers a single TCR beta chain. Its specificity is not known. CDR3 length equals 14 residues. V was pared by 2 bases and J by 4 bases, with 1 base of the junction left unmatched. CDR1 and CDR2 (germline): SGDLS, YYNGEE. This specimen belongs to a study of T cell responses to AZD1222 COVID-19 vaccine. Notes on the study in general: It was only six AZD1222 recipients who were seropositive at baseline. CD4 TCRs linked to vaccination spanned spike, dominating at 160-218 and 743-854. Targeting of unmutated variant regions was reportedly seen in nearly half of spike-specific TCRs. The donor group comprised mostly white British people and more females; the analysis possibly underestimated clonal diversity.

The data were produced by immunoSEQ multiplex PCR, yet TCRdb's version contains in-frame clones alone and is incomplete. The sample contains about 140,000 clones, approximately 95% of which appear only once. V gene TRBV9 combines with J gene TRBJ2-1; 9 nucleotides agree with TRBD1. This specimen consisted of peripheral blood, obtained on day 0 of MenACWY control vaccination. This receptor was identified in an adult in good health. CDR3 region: CASSVGQGYNEQFF. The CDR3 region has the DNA TGTGCCAGCAGCGTGGGACAGGGATACAATGAGCAGTTCTTC.